Each of the 5 T cell receptor beta chains below was sequenced from the same sample in a study of beta chain features in type 1 diabetes. Study results and caveats: Moderately but significantly shorter TCRB CDR3s were found in Type 1 diabetes patients in all four CD4+ subsets.

These receptors have no known antigen. Reverse transcription of all isolated RNA meant that expressed TCRB transcripts were sequenced. Sequencing used immunoSEQ multiplex PCR; TCRdb keeps in-frame clones, though not all of them. Of hundreds of thousands of clones listed, roughly an eighth are singletons. Sample: naive CD4+ T cells from blood. These receptors were taken from a man aged 18 to 29 with type 1 diabetes.

The chain carries TRBV14 and TRBJ1-2; the match to TRBD1 covers 8 bases. The length of the CDR3 is 14 residues. The V and J ends lost 3 bases and 6 bases, in that order; junction bases with no gene match: 6. Per the germline V gene, CDR1 is SGHDN and CDR2 is FVKESK. CDR3 in amino acids: CASSQAGGVHGYTF. As DNA, the CDR3 is TGTGCCAGCAGCCAGGCAGGGGGCGTACATGGCTACACCTTC.

Concerning this clone itself: In the same sample, other DNA sequences code for this CDR3. The rearrangement links TRBV30 to TRBJ1-5; 8 bases fit TRBD1. V shed 5 bases and J 7 bases; nucleotides not matched to a gene: 7. The CDR3 loop spans 13 amino acids. Germline V lookup: CDR1 GTSNPN, CDR2 SVGIG (reference sequence). The CDR3 region has the DNA TGTGCCTGGTCAGGGGGCGCAAGGCAGCCCCAGCATTTT. Protein: CAWSGGARQPQHF.

The rearrangement uses TRBV7-2 and TRBJ2-2; possible D gene TRBD1, 5 bases. V was trimmed by 2 bases and J by 6 bases, leaving 13 bases between them. The CDR3 spans 15 residues. Per the germline V gene, CDR1 is SGHTA and CDR2 is FQGNSA. The DNA for the CDR3 is TGTGCCAGCAGCTTAAGCCAGGGTAACGCCGGGGAGCTGTTTTTT. Residues: CASSLSQGNAGELFF.

The table lists this clone with a few counts. The rearrangement joins TRBV5-1 to TRBJ2-3; the match to TRBD2 covers 8 bases. CDR1 SGHRS and CDR2 YFSETQ come from the germline V gene. J lost 7 bases, V lost 0 bases, and 13 bases had no gene match. The CDR3 has 17 amino acids. CDR3 bases: TGCGCCAGCAGCTTGGCCGTAGAGGGACTAGGAGCCCATACGCAGTATTTT. Protein sequence: CASSLAVEGLGAHTQYF.

The CDR3 protein is CASGDHNQPQHF. The CDR3 nucleotides read TGTGCCAGCGGGGACCACAATCAGCCCCAGCATTTT. The V gene is TRBV2, the J gene TRBJ1-5; the D gene is possibly TRBD1 (5 bases). Germline-derived CDR1 and CDR2 are SNHLY and FYNNEI. The CDR3 runs to 12 residues. Trimming pared 8 bases from V and 3 bases from J, leaving 8 bases between.